A single sample gave rise to the 13 T cell receptor beta chains below, sequenced in a study of cytomegalovirus exposure and HLA in healthy donors. Repertoires were generated with immunoSEQ multiplex PCR, while TCRdb's copy carries only in-frame clones and drops some. This repertoire shows roughly 120,000 clones, 85% to 95% found once; its top ten account for less than 1.5%. The sample was PBMCs. These receptors came from a woman in her late teens or twenties in good health and CMV-seronegative.

The V gene is TRBV19, the J gene TRBJ2-7; D might be TRBD2 (6 bases). Germline V CDR1 and CDR2: LNHDA, SQIVND (reference sequence). Trimming removed 1 base from V and 2 bases from J, with 24 bases in between. The CDR3 runs 19 residues. DNA for the CDR3: TGTGCCAGTAGTATAGGCCCGATCGTAGGACTACCTTTCCCCTACGAGCAGTACTTC. It is translated as CASSIGPIVGLPFPYEQYF.

This chain uses TRBV7-2 with TRBJ2-5; 11 bases are shared with TRBD1. The V and J ends lost 1 base and 5 bases, in that order; junction bases with no gene match: 3. Germline V gives CDR1 SGHTA, CDR2 FQGNSA. The CDR3 is 15 residues long. CDR3 sequence (DNA): TGTGCCAGCAGCTTAGTCGGGACAGGGGGGGAGACCCAGTACTTC. Amino acids: CASSLVGTGGETQYF.

J is TRBJ2-1 and V is TRBV2, with 11 positions matching TRBD2. The V and J ends lost 5 bases and 9 bases, in that order; junction bases with no gene match: 6. Looked up from germline, CDR1 is SNHLY and CDR2 is FYNNEI. The CDR3 contains 14 residues. The CDR3 bases are TGTGCCAGCAGTCCGACTAGCGGGACGAGTGAGCAGTTCTTC. Translation gives CASSPTSGTSEQFF.

The CDR3 coding sequence is TGCGCCAGCAGCTTGGGGACTAGCGGGGACACAGATACGCAGTATTTT. Translating it yields CASSLGTSGDTDTQYF. The V call is TRBV5-1, the J call TRBJ2-3; 12 bases line up with TRBD2. The ends lost 0 bases at V and 2 bases at J; junction bases unmatched: 1. The CDR3 has 16 residues. CDR1 and CDR2 (germline): SGHRS, YFSETQ. Based on the CDR3 plus reference TRBV5-1 and TRBJ2-3, the full variable domain is KAGVTQTPRYLIKTRGQQVTLSCSPISGHRSVSWYQQTPGQGLQFLFEYFSETQRNKGNFPGRFSGRQFSNSRSEMNVSTLELGDSALYLCASSLGTSGDTDTQYFGPGTRLTVL.

CDR3 sequence: CASGRSRQHYGYTF. The DNA for the CDR3 is TGTGCCAGCGGACGGAGCAGACAGCACTATGGCTACACCTTC. The genes are TRBV7-9 and TRBJ1-2; tentative D call: TRBD1 (5 bases). Trimming stripped 8 bases from V and 3 bases from J, with 16 bases between. The CDR3 has 14 residues. CDR1 and CDR2 from the germline V gene are SEHNR and FQNEAQ (reference sequence).

The chain uses TRBV9 and TRBJ2-1, with TRBD2 matching 7 bases. This CDR3 comprises 15 residues. Trimming cost V 0 bases and J 7 bases; bases outside gene matches: 7. CDR1 is SGDLS, CDR2 YYNGEE, per germline. The CDR3 DNA is TGTGCCAGCAGCGTAGAGAGGACTAGTATAAATGAGCAGTTCTTC. It is translated as CASSVERTSINEQFF.

The rearrangement joins TRBV7-2 to TRBJ2-7, with 7 nucleotides matching TRBD2. CDR1 SGHTA and CDR2 FQGNSA come from the germline V gene. This CDR3 contains 15 residues. J gave up 3 bases and V 1 base, and 6 bases lay outside the gene matches. This CDR3 is CASSLGGLAVYEQYF. The DNA for the CDR3 is TGTGCCAGCAGCTTAGGAGGCCTAGCGGTCTACGAGCAGTACTTC.

This clone came up once. The chain is built from TRBV28 and TRBJ2-3; TRBD1 might be the D (6 bases). This CDR3 comprises 14 residues. Looked up from germline, CDR1 is MDHEN and CDR2 is SYDVKM. Trimming took 2 bases from V and 4 from J, leaving 10 bases between them. CDR3 protein: CASSLPGASDTQYF. CDR3 sequence (DNA): TGTGCCAGCAGTTTACCAGGGGCCTCAGATACGCAGTATTTT.

This CDR3 is CASSDYGQGNTEAFF. The CDR3 nucleotides are TGTGCCAGCAGTGATTATGGGCAGGGGAACACTGAAGCTTTCTTT. This chain joins TRBV2 and TRBJ1-1, with D perhaps matching TRBD1 (5 bases). This CDR3 spans 15 amino acids. Germline V gene sequence: CDR1 SNHLY, CDR2 FYNNEI. V shed 3 bases and J shed 1 base, with 12 bases lying between them.

The chain's CDR3 is CAWAGPFEAFF. CDR3 DNA sequence: TGTGCCTGGGCGGGACCGTTTGAAGCTTTCTTT. The chain joins TRBV30 to TRBJ1-1; perhaps TRBD1 as D (5 bases). V was cut by 5 bases and J by 7 bases, with 11 bases left in between. Germline values: CDR1 GTSNPN, CDR2 SVGIG (reference sequence). The CDR3 has 11 amino acids.

CDR3 region: CASSSQTYQETQYF. CDR3 nucleotide sequence: TGCGCCAGCAGCTCTCAAACATACCAAGAGACCCAGTACTTC. The V call is TRBV5-1, the J call TRBJ2-5; no reliable D call. This CDR3 spans 14 amino acids. Germline V CDR1 and CDR2: SGHRS, YFSETQ. The germline V and J ends were trimmed by 3 bases and 0 bases, with 9 bases remaining between them.

This chain connects TRBV2 to TRBJ1-2; D unresolved. Deletions cut 3 bases from V and 0 bases from J, with 8 bases between. The CDR3 consists of 14 residues. Germline CDR1 SNHLY, CDR2 FYNNEI. The CDR3 region is CASSDRVTNYGYTF. As DNA, the CDR3 is TGTGCCAGCAGTGATCGCGTCACTAACTATGGCTACACCTTC.

The chain links TRBV30 to TRBJ2-3; 7 bases line up with TRBD2. Germline V gene lookup returns CDR1 GTSNPN and CDR2 SVGIG (reference sequence). V shed 3 bases and J 4 bases; nucleotides not matched to a gene: 4. The CDR3 spans 13 residues. The CDR3 DNA follows: TGTGCCTGGAGCCCGGGGGGAGCAGATACGCAGTATTTT. Amino acid sequence: CAWSPGGADTQYF.